Below, 16 T cell receptor beta chains from the same sample are listed, as sequenced in a study of human T cells and chemical hapten exposure. TCRdb called the RACE reads again in MiXCR, with one record for every CDR3 protein. The data hold a few hundred thousand distinct CDR3 sequences, with around 6% observed a single time. Documented time point: patch test 2, 6 weeks after DPC sensitization. This sample's treatment: therapeutic diphenylcyclopropenone sensitization with weekly scalp DPC. This sample comprised whole blood, obtained in connection with sensitization to the hapten diphenylcyclopropenone (DPC). These receptors were collected from a young woman with alopecia areata. Some clones in this sample may be carry-over from other donors' samples.

This clonotype was counted at least ten times. The rearrangement uses TRBV15 and TRBJ1-6; 7 nucleotides line up with TRBD1. J gave up 8 bases and V 5 bases, and 6 bases lay outside the gene matches. CDR3 length: 14 amino acids. CDR1 and CDR2 (germline): LNHNV, YYDKDF (reference sequence). This chain's CDR3 is CATSWSQGDSPLHF. The CDR3 DNA reads as TGTGCCACCAGCTGGAGTCAGGGGGATTCACCCCTCCACTTT.

This clonotype showed up many times. The rearrangement links TRBV27 to TRBJ2-3; TRBD1 agrees at 8 bases. The germline CDR1 and CDR2 sequences are MNHEY and SMNVEV (reference sequence). The CDR3 loop spans 15 amino acids. Trimming at V came to 6 bases and at J to 2 bases, leaving 7 bases not matched to a gene. The CDR3 DNA is TGTGCCAGCAGGCCTGGACAGGGCCACACAGATACGCAGTATTTT. Translated: CASRPGQGHTDTQYF.

This clonotype has just a few counts. The genes are TRBV7-2 and TRBJ2-3; weak D call: TRBD2 (7 bases). The V gene lost 2 bases and the J gene lost 2 bases, with 14 bases spanning the gap. Per germline, CDR1 SGHTA and CDR2 FQGNSA. The CDR3 length is 16 residues. The CDR3 nucleotides are TGTGCCAGCAGCTTAACCGCGGGGGCCCCCACAGATACGCAGTATTTT. Its translation is CASSLTAGAPTDTQYF.

Only a few counts were recorded for this clonotype. This chain connects TRBV9 to TRBJ2-7; D not certain. CDR3 length: 15 amino acids. The ends were cut back, 0 bases at V and 5 bases at J, with 15 bases in the middle. The germline CDR1 and CDR2 sequences are SGDLS and YYNGEE. CDR3 amino acids: CASSVEPRRRDEQYF. The CDR3 coding sequence is TGTGCCAGCAGCGTAGAACCGAGAAGGAGAGACGAGCAGTACTTC. The variable domain in full, completed from reference TRBV9 and TRBJ2-7, reads DSGVTQTPKHLITATGQRVTLRCSPRSGDLSVYWYQQSLDQGLQFLIQYYNGEERAKGNILERFSAQQFPDLHSELNLSSLELGDSALYFCASSVEPRRRDEQYFGPGTRLTVT.

CDR3 coding DNA: TGTGCCAGTAGGGTTGGGACAGGGCGGACCGGGGAGCTGTTTTTT. It yields the protein CASRVGTGRTGELFF. The rearrangement links TRBV19 to TRBJ2-2; 9 bases are a match to TRBD1. This CDR3 spans 15 amino acids. Germline lookup yields CDR1 LNHDA and CDR2 SQIVND (reference sequence). The V gene end was trimmed by 6 bases and the J gene end by 5 bases; junction bases not matched to a gene: 7.

This chain connects TRBV28 to TRBJ2-2; D is perhaps TRBD2 (6 bases). V lost 6 bases and J 5 bases, leaving 13 bases between the germline ends. There are 14 residues in the CDR3. Germline V gene sequence: CDR1 MDHEN, CDR2 SYDVKM. The CDR3: CASRAPGGTGELFF. The CDR3 nucleotides are TGTGCCAGCAGAGCCCCTGGGGGGACCGGGGAGCTGTTTTTT. Supplemented by reference TRBV28 and TRBJ2-2, the full variable domain reads DVKVTQSSRYLVKRTGEKVFLECVQDMDHENMFWYRQDPGLGLRLIYFSYDVKMKEKGDIPEGYSVSREKKERFSLILESASTNQTSMYLCASRAPGGTGELFFGEGSRLTVL.

This clonotype showed up many times. The V gene is TRBV7-9, the J gene TRBJ1-2; TRBD1 agrees at 7 bases. The CDR3 length is 13 residues. V was pared by 7 bases and J by 6 bases, with 8 bases of the junction left unmatched. Germline V CDR1 and CDR2: SEHNR, FQNEAQ (reference sequence). The CDR3 loop is CASTLQGNDGYTF. In nucleotides, the CDR3 is TGTGCCAGCACTTTACAGGGGAACGATGGCTACACCTTC. Drawing the rest from reference TRBV7-9 and TRBJ1-2, the complete variable domain is DTGVSQNPRHKITKRGQNVTFRCDPISEHNRLYWYRQTLGQGPEFLTYFQNEAQLEKSRLLSDRFSAERPKGSFSTLEIQRTEQGDSAMYLCASTLQGNDGYTFGSGTRLTVV.

This clonotype has ten or more counts. The rearrangement links TRBV25-1 to TRBJ1-2; 8 bases match TRBD1. This CDR3 spans 15 amino acids. In germline, CDR1 is MGHDK, CDR2 SYGVNS. J lost 3 bases, V lost 3 bases, and 6 bases had no gene match. The CDR3 here is CASSDPTTGDYGYTF. The DNA of the CDR3 is TGTGCCAGCAGTGACCCCACGACAGGGGACTATGGCTACACCTTC.

This clonotype has only a few counts. The genes are TRBV2 and TRBJ2-1, with no clear D. With 7 bases removed from V and 5 bases from J, the gap between germline ends came to 9 bases. The CDR3 is 12 residues long. From germline, CDR1 is SNHLY and CDR2 FYNNEI. For the CDR3, the DNA is TGTGCCAGCACCCTTGAGGACAATGAGCAGTTCTTC. Translated: CASTLEDNEQFF.

This clonotype was recorded many times. This rearrangement joins TRBV7-9 to TRBJ2-5; 7 bases fit TRBD2. The CDR3 extends over 13 amino acids. The trim removed 6 bases at V and 5 bases at J, leaving 6 bases unmatched. The V gene's germline CDR1 is SEHNR and CDR2 FQNEAQ (reference sequence). The CDR3 sequence: CASSLGGEETQYF. CDR3 in DNA: TGTGCCAGCAGTTTGGGAGGGGAGGAGACCCAGTACTTC.

For this clonotype: A far bigger clonotype differs at one base, so this is likely a read error. The chain combines TRBV12-3 or TRBV12-4 with TRBJ2-3; 8 positions agree with TRBD2. V was clipped by 5 bases and J by 1 base; unmatched bases: 5. The CDR3 runs to 15 residues. The CDR3: CASSPTSVGTDTQYF. The CDR3 DNA follows: TGTGCCAGCAGTCCGACTAGCGTGGGCACAGATACGCAGTATTTT.

The gene calls are TRBV7-8 and TRBJ1-2; the D is unclear. Germline lookup yields CDR1 SGHVS and CDR2 FQNEAQ. CDR3 length equals 14 residues. Trimming removed 3 bases from V and 2 bases from J, with 10 bases in between. CDR3 bases: TGTGCCAGCAGCTTTGGGGAAGAGAACTATGGCTACACCTTC. This encodes CASSFGEENYGYTF.

This clonotype was found many times. This chain joins TRBV6-5 and TRBJ1-5; D is uncertain. CDR1 is MNHEY, CDR2 SVGAGI, per germline. This CDR3 has 14 residues. The V end lost 0 bases, the J end lost 3 bases, and 6 bases lay between the germline ends. The CDR3 spells CASSYSRSNQPQHF. DNA for the CDR3: TGTGCCAGCAGTTACTCGCGGTCCAATCAGCCCCAGCATTTT.

This clonotype has just a few counts. The J gene is TRBJ1-1, the V gene TRBV11-1; 12 bases match TRBD1. With 5 bases clipped from V and 6 bases from J, the junction kept 10 bases outside the gene matches. The germline gives CDR1 SGHAT, CDR2 FQDESV (reference sequence). The CDR3 has 16 amino acids. The CDR3: CASSHFSGTGGSEAFF. The CDR3 DNA reads TGTGCCAGCAGCCACTTTTCCGGGACAGGGGGCTCTGAAGCTTTCTTT.

This sequence joins TRBV5-1 and TRBJ2-3; 13 bases line up with TRBD2. Germline V gene data show CDR1 as SGHRS and CDR2 as YFSETQ. V gave up 4 bases and J gave up 2 bases; unmatched junction bases: 7. This CDR3 spans 17 amino acids. CDR3 sequence: CASSPGLAGPTTDTQYF. The DNA for the CDR3 is TGCGCCAGCAGCCCGGGACTAGCGGGGCCGACCACAGATACGCAGTATTTT. Supplemented by reference TRBV5-1 and TRBJ2-3, the full variable domain reads KAGVTQTPRYLIKTRGQQVTLSCSPISGHRSVSWYQQTPGQGLQFLFEYFSETQRNKGNFPGRFSGRQFSNSRSEMNVSTLELGDSALYLCASSPGLAGPTTDTQYFGPGTRLTVL.

This clonotype has at least ten counts. The chain is built from TRBV12-3 or TRBV12-4 and TRBJ1-2, with D possibly TRBD1 on 6 matching bases. V lost 7 bases and J lost 6, with 21 bases in between. CDR3 length: 15 amino acids. The CDR3 nucleotides are TGTGCCAGCAACTCTATGGGGAAAAGACAGGATGGCTACACCTTC. Protein product: CASNSMGKRQDGYTF.